The 10 T cell receptor beta chains below come from one sample, sequenced in a study of blood T cells in healthy people across ages. Then a second PCR, running about 6 to 12 cycles, was carried out with a sample-barcoded 5' primer and a J-beta primer mix. TCRdb passed the 5' RACE reads through MiXCR, listing each CDR3 protein once. This repertoire shows 1 million to 1.2 million distinct CDR3 sequences, roughly two fifths found once; its top ten account for around 13%. Sequenced material: blood. The receptor set was obtained from a man between 18 and 35 years old in good health.

This chain connects TRBV7-9 to TRBJ1-1, with a weak D call TRBD1 (6 bases). This CDR3 is 14 amino acids long. The germline CDR1 and CDR2 sequences are SEHNR and FQNEAQ (reference sequence). The V gene lost 5 bases and the J gene lost 4 bases, with 14 bases spanning the gap. CDR3 region: CASSPIGGATEAFF. CDR3 nucleotides: TGTGCCAGCAGCCCCATCGGGGGGGCCACTGAAGCTTTCTTT.

CDR3 protein: CASRRGFNEQFF. The CDR3 DNA sequence: TGTGCCAGCAGGCGGGGCTTCAATGAGCAGTTCTTC. The J gene is TRBJ2-1, the V gene TRBV28; weak D call: TRBD2 (6 bases). This CDR3 spans 12 amino acids. Trimming cost V 6 bases and J 6 bases, with 9 bases left between them. CDR1 and CDR2 from the germline V gene are MDHEN and SYDVKM.

The J gene is TRBJ1-4, the V gene TRBV20-1, with D possibly being TRBD1 (5 bases). V lost 0 bases and J 7 bases, leaving 12 bases between the germline ends. This CDR3 region has 14 residues. Looked up from germline, CDR1 is DFQATT and CDR2 is SNEGSKA (reference sequence). The CDR3 DNA reads TGCAGTGCTAGAGATACAGGAATGACTGAAAAACTGTTTTTT. Translating gives CSARDTGMTEKLFF.

The rearrangement links TRBV20-1 to TRBJ1-5; 11 bases are shared with TRBD1. The CDR3 is made up of 19 amino acids. The germline gives CDR1 DFQATT, CDR2 SNEGSKA (reference sequence). The trim removed 1 base at V and 2 bases at J, leaving 13 bases unmatched. The CDR3 DNA reads as TGCAGTGCTAGAGCGCGGGACAGGGGGGGGTTCGGGGGCAATCAGCCCCAGCATTTT. Protein sequence: CSARARDRGGFGGNQPQHF.

This clonotype was detected only a few times. The chain links TRBV20-1 to TRBJ1-2, with TRBD1 as a possible D gene (5 bases). The V gene's germline CDR1 is DFQATT and CDR2 SNEGSKA (reference sequence). The ends were cut back, 0 bases at V and 7 bases at J, with 21 bases in the middle. CDR3 length: 16 amino acids. CDR3 DNA sequence: TGCAGTGCTAGAGATTTGGCAGGGAGGCTATCCAGTGGCTACACCTTC. It encodes CSARDLAGRLSSGYTF.

This clonotype has a handful of counts. The germline gene is not matched at one end of the junction; a read error may be the cause. V is TRBV5-1 and J is TRBJ2-3; no clear D gene. This CDR3 is built from 11 residues. From germline, CDR1 is SGHRS and CDR2 YFSETQ. Here the CDR3 reads CASSLADTRYF. CDR3 in DNA: TGCGCCAGCAGCTTAGCAGATACGCGGTATTTT. Combining the CDR3 with reference TRBV5-1 and TRBJ2-3 gives the whole variable domain KAGVTQTPRYLIKTRGQQVTLSCSPISGHRSVSWYQQTPGQGLQFLFEYFSETQRNKGNFPGRFSGRQFSNSRSEMNVSTLELGDSALYLCASSLADTRYFGPGTRLTVL.

The rearrangement joins TRBV5-1 to TRBJ2-7, with D tentatively TRBD1 (5 bases). Per the germline V gene, CDR1 is SGHRS and CDR2 is YFSETQ. V lost 5 bases, J lost 4 bases, and 19 bases lay in between. The CDR3 consists of 15 residues. The CDR3 DNA follows: TGCGCCAGCAGACTTGAGTGGGGCGGAAAATACGAGCAGTACTTC. Protein sequence: CASRLEWGGKYEQYF. The entire variable domain, with the rest obtained from reference TRBV5-1 and TRBJ2-7, is as follows: KAGVTQTPRYLIKTRGQQVTLSCSPISGHRSVSWYQQTPGQGLQFLFEYFSETQRNKGNFPGRFSGRQFSNSRSEMNVSTLELGDSALYLCASRLEWGGKYEQYFGPGTRLTVT.

This clonotype occurred a few times. The rearrangement joins TRBV6-2 or TRBV6-3 to TRBJ2-5; TRBD2 might be the D (5 bases). Germline loops: CDR1 MNHEY, CDR2 SVGEGT. The V gene lost 7 bases and the J gene lost 5 bases, with 8 bases spanning the gap. The CDR3 has 11 amino acids. The CDR3 region has the DNA TGTGCCAGCACCCAGCGGGAGACCCAGTACTTC. Translating it yields CASTQRETQYF.

This rearrangement joins TRBV5-1 to TRBJ1-1; D unclear. V gave up 4 bases and J gave up 1 base, with 11 bases separating them. The CDR3 runs 14 residues. Germline V gene lookup returns CDR1 SGHRS and CDR2 YFSETQ. CDR3 sequence reads: CASSLELPNTEAFF. The CDR3 DNA sequence: TGCGCCAGCAGCCTGGAACTACCGAACACTGAAGCTTTCTTT.

In DNA, the CDR3 is TGTGCCAGCAGTTATTTAGGGACGGGCCTCACAGATACGCAGTATTTT. It is translated as CASSYLGTGLTDTQYF. The V and J genes are TRBV27 and TRBJ2-3, with D perhaps assigned TRBD1 or TRBD2 (5 bases each). There are 16 residues in the CDR3. In germline, CDR1 is MNHEY, CDR2 SMNVEV (reference sequence). V was clipped by 4 bases and J by 2 bases, with 16 bases between them.